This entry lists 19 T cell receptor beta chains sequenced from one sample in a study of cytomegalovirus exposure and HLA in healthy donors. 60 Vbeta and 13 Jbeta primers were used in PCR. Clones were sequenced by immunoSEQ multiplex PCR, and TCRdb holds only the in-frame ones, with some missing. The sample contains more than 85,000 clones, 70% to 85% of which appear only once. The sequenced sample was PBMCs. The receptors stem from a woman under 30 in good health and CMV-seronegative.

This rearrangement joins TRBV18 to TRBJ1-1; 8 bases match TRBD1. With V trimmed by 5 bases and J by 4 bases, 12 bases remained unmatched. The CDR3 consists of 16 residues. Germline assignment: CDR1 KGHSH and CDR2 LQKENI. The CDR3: CASSTPGQAWGTEAFF. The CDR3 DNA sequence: TGTGCCAGCTCAACCCCGGGACAGGCCTGGGGCACTGAAGCTTTCTTT.

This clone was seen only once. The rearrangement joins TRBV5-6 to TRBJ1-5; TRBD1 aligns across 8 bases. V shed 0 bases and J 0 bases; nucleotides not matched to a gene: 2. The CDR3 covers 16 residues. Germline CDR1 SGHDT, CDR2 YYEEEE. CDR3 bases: TGTGCCAGCAGCTTGGGGACAGGGTATAGCAATCAGCCCCAGCATTTT. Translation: CASSLGTGYSNQPQHF.

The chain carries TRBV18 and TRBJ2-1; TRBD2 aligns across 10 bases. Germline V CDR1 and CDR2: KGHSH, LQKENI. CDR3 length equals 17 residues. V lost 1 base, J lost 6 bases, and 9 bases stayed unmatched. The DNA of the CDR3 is TGTGCCAGCTCACCACTTAGCGGGAGGCTTGTCCTCAATGAGCAGTTCTTC. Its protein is CASSPLSGRLVLNEQFF.

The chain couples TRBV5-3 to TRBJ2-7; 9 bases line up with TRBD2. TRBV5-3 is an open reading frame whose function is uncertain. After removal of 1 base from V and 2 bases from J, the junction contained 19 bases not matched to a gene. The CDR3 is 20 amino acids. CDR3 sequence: CARSLFFGACSGSGPYEQYF. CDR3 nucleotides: TGTGCCAGAAGCTTGTTTTTCGGTGCTTGTAGCGGGAGCGGCCCCTACGAGCAGTACTTC.

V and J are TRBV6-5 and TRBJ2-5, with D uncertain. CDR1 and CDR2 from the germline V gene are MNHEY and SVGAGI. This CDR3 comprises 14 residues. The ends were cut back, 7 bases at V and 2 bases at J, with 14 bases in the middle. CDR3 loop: CASKESWRQETQYF. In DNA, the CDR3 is TGTGCCAGCAAGGAATCTTGGAGACAAGAGACCCAGTACTTC.

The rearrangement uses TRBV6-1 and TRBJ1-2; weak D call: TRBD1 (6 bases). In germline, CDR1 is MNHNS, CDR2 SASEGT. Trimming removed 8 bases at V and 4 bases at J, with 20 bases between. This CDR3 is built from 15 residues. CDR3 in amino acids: CASRGTGYVGYGYTF. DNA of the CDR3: TGTGCCAGCCGGGGAACAGGGTACGTGGGCTATGGCTACACCTTC.

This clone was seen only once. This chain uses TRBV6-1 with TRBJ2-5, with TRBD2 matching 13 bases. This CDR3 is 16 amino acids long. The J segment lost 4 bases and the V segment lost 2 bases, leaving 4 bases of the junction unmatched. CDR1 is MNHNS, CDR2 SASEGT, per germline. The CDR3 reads CASSEHGLAGAETQYF. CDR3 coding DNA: TGTGCCAGCAGTGAACATGGACTAGCGGGAGCAGAGACCCAGTACTTC.

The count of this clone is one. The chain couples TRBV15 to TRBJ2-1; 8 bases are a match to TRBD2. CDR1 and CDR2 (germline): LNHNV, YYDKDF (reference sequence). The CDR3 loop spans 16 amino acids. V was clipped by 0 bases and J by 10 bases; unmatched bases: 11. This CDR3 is CATSRDLRGAGWEQFF. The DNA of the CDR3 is TGTGCCACCAGCAGAGATTTGCGGGGGGCCGGGTGGGAGCAGTTCTTC.

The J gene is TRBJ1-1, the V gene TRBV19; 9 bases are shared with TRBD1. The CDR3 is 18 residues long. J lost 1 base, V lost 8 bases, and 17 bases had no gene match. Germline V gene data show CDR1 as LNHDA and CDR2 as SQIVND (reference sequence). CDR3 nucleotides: TGTGCCAGTCCAGGTCGGTTGAACAGGGGGCAGGGGAACACTGAAGCTTTCTTT. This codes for CASPGRLNRGQGNTEAFF.

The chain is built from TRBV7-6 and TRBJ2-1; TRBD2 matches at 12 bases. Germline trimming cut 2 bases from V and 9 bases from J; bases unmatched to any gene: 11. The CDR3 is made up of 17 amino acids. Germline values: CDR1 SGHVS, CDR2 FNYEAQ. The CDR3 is CASSLQRTSGAFGEQFF. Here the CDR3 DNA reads TGTGCCAGCAGCTTACAACGGACTAGCGGGGCCTTTGGTGAGCAGTTCTTC.

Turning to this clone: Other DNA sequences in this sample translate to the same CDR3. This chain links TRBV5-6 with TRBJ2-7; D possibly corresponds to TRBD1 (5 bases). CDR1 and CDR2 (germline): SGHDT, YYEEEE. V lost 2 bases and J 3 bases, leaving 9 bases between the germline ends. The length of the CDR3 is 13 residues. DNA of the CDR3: TGTGCCAGCAGCTTCGACAGTAGCTACGAGCAGTACTTC. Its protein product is CASSFDSSYEQYF.

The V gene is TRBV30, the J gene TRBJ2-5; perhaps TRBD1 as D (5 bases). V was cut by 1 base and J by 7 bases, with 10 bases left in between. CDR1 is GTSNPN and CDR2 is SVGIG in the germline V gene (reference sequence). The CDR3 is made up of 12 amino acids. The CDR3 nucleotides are TGTGCCTGGAGTGCAGGGAAGGGGACCCAGTACTTC. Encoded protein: CAWSAGKGTQYF.

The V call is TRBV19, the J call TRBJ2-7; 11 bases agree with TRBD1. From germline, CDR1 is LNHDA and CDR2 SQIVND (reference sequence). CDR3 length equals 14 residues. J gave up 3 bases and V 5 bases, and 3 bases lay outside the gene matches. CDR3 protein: CASSGGTGGYEQYF. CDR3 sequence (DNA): TGTGCCAGTAGTGGAGGGACAGGGGGCTACGAGCAGTACTTC.

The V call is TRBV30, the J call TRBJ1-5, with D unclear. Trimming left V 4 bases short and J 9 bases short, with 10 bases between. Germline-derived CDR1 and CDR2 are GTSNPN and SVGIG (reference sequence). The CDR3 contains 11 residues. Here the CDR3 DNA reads TGTGCCTGGACGGTAGGAGGGCCCCAGCATTTT. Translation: CAWTVGGPQHF.

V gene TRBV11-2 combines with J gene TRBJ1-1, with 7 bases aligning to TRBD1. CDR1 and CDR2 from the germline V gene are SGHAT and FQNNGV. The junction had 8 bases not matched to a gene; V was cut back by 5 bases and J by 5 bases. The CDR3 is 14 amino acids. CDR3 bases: TGTGCCAGCAGCAAATACGGGACAGATACTGAAGCTTTCTTT. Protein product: CASSKYGTDTEAFF.

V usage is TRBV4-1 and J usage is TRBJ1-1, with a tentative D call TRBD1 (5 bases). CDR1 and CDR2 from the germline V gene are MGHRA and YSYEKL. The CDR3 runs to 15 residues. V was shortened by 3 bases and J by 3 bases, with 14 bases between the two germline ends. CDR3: CASSHPRARDTEAFF. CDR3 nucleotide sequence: TGCGCCAGCAGCCACCCCAGGGCCAGGGACACTGAAGCTTTCTTT.

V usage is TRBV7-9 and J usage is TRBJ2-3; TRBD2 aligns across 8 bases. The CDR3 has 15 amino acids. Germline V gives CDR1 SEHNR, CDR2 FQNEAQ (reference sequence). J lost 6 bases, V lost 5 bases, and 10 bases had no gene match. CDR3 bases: TGTGCCAGCAGCCGTAGCGGGACATTTGTCGATACGCAGTATTTT. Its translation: CASSRSGTFVDTQYF.

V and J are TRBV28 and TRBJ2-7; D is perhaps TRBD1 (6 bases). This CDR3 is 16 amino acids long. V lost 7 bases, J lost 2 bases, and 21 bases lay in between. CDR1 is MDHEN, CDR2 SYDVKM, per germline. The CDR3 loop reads CASTITQGSPTYEQYF. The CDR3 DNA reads TGTGCCAGCACTATAACCCAGGGGTCGCCGACCTACGAGCAGTACTTC. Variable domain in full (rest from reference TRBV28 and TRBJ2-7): DVKVTQSSRYLVKRTGEKVFLECVQDMDHENMFWYRQDPGLGLRLIYFSYDVKMKEKGDIPEGYSVSREKKERFSLILESASTNQTSMYLCASTITQGSPTYEQYFGPGTRLTVT.

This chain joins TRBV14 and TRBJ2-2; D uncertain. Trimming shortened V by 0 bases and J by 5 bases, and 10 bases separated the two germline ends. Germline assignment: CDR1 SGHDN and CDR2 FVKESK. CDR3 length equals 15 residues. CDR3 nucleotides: TGTGCCAGCAGCCAAGATCGCCAGGTTACCGGGGAGCTGTTTTTT. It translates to CASSQDRQVTGELFF.